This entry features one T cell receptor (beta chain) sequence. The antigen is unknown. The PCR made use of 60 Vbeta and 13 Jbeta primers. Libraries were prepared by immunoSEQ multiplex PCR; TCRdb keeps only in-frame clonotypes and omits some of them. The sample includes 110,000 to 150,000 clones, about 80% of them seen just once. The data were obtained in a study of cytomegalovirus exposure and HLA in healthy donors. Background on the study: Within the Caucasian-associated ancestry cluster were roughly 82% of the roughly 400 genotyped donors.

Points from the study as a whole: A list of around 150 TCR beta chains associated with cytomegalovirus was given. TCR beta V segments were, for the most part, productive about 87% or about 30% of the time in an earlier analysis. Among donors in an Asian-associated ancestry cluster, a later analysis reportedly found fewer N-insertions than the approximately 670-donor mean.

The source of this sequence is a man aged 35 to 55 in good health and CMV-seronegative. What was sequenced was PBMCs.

The CDR3, as DNA: TGTGCCAGCAGCGTAGAGGGGTGGACCTACGAGCAGTACTTC. This gives the protein CASSVEGWTYEQYF. The V and J genes are TRBV9 and TRBJ2-5; maybe TRBD1 (5 bases). The J call may be incorrect, as the DNA end agrees better with TRBJ2-7. The CDR3 contains 14 residues. Germline-derived CDR1 and CDR2 are SGDLS and YYNGEE.